Below, one TCR beta chain is given with its context. This sample is part of a study of blood T cell repertoires in COVID-19. Clones were read by immunoSEQ multiplex PCR, and TCRdb kept only the in-frame ones, dropping some. Of 65,000 to 90,000 clones detected, 80% to 95% appear once; the ten largest clones hold around 7%. Deletions cut 1 base from V and 9 bases from J, with 19 bases between. Germline V gives CDR1 SGHNT, CDR2 YENEEA. The CDR3 is 16 amino acids. The receptor comes from a human donor in a cohort sampled during active COVID-19. The material sequenced was peripheral blood. This chain uses TRBV11-3 with TRBJ2-1; tentative D call: TRBD2 (7 bases). The CDR3 here is CASSLGGGARSGEQFF. DNA of the CDR3: TGTGCCAGCAGCTTAGGTGGGGGGGCGAGATCTGGTGAGCAGTTCTTC.